This TCR beta chain stems from a study of blood T cell repertoires in COVID-19. Across the whole study: From T cells, B-cell-depleted T cells, or PBMCs came the material, which was cDNA or gDNA.

This clone was counted between two and nine times. Repertoires were generated with immunoSEQ multiplex PCR, while TCRdb's copy carries only in-frame clones and drops some. The repertoire has about 150,000 clones, around 84% of them found once; the top ten carry 7.3%. Trimming removed 2 bases from V and 2 bases from J, with 15 bases in between. CDR1 MNHNS and CDR2 SASEGT come from the germline V gene. This CDR3 is 17 amino acids long. Participants had their cohort set by participant-reported clinical history. The sample was PBMCs or T cells enriched from blood (not recorded which). The chain recombines TRBV6-1 with TRBJ1-4, with D possibly matching TRBD1 (6 bases). The source of this sequence is a man over 45 who had recovered from COVID-19. The CDR3 reads CASSEPGRGLTNEKLFF. The CDR3 nucleotides read TGTGCCAGCAGTGAACCAGGCAGGGGTTTGACTAATGAAAAACTGTTTTTT.